This note documents a single T cell receptor beta chain sequence. The target of this receptor is not known. A read error may explain this, as a much larger clone is one base away. The conserved closing phenylalanine or tryptophan is absent in this CDR3, likely reflecting a read error. This sample stems from a study of blood T cells in healthy people across ages (dated by TCRdb to the mid-2010s). Context from the whole study: In model experiments, template switching captured roughly one uniquely barcoded TCR beta cDNA molecule for every two T cells. Age-related changes in TCR beta repertoire diversity were measured in the study by deep sequencing normalized with unique cDNA molecular identifiers. Donors of different ages were randomly distributed across sequencing lanes to avoid experimental bias. Four age groups were formed from the donors: young (average 16 years), middle-aged (less than 40), aged (about 62) and long-lived (roughly 88). The study analyzed two additional independent replicas of 1 million unique cDNA reads from the same blood draw for two donors, one aged 18 to 29 and one aged 80 or older.

Cut back by 7 bases and 8 bases, the V and J ends lie 21 bases apart. From a lookup of the germline V gene, CDR1 and CDR2 are SQVTM and ANQGSEA. The CDR3 totals 14 residues, both ends included. Solely the CDR3 DNA is kept, with 42 bases framed from the first base. Broad study findings and their caveats: Estimates of total diversity based on one million sequenced T cells were regarded as lower bounds and as underestimates. Compared with the aged group, more naive CD4+ T cells, fewer expanded clones and increased TCR diversity were shown by the long-lived group, suggesting age selection. As age increased, observed TCR beta diversity per million T cells dropped in a roughly linear way, and a significant reduction was already evident by age about 40. Because profiling used bulk unsorted PBMCs, naive and antigen-experienced compartments could not be compared conclusively. Observed TCR beta diversity correlated strongly with the percentage of naive T cells measured by flow cytometry. Because the CMV infection status of the donors was unknown, age-related changes in expanded clonotypes may potentially have been confounded.

The method was 5' RACE. The sample was run on an Illumina HiSeq 2500. A second roughly 7 to 11 cycle PCR used a sample-barcoded 5' primer and a J-beta primer mix. A template-switch 5' adaptor carrying 12 random nucleotides introduced a unique molecular identifier onto each TCR beta cDNA molecule. At least 3 million CDR3-containing paired-end reads were obtained from each sample. The Mint cDNA synthesis kit, primed by a TRBC-specific oligonucleotide, was used to synthesize first-strand cDNA from all RNA. Following uracil-DNA glycosylase treatment, all cDNA underwent a first 18-cycle PCR with the universal primers M1SS and BC2_uni_R. Regarding the original processing steps: Each sample was normalized by randomly selecting 1 million high-quality reads, each carrying a distinct molecular identifier. Instead of being binned into consensus sequences, reads with shared molecular identifiers were discarded. MiTCR, with a Q25 quality threshold and the strictest error-elimination algorithm, was used for CDR3 identification, clonotype clustering and error correction. A nonparametric unseen species model with Euler transformation was used to estimate a lower bound on total TCR beta diversity. Clones were called with MiXCR by TCRdb after fastp trimmed the public reads at Q25, and only in-frame beta chains were retained. Each CDR3 protein appears once, grouped with its most common genes and DNA. TCRdb, not the authors, supplied the V and J calls. The sample contains approximately 1.5 million distinct CDR3 sequences, roughly 30% of them found a single time. Roughly 12% of the sample is in the top ten clones.

Systemically healthy Caucasian individuals from Russia, some 40 in total and aged roughly 6 to 95 years, were included as donors. Each donor gave 8 to 10 milliliters of peripheral blood, collected into EDTA-treated Vacutainer tubes. PBMCs were isolated by Ficoll-Paque density-gradient centrifugation, with at least 6.5 million obtained per sample. Total RNA, at least 6 micrograms per sample, was extracted from PBMCs with Trizol reagent. Naive CD45RAhigh/CD27high T cell percentages were measured by flow cytometry on a PBMC aliquot from every donor. The V gene is TRBV29-1 and the J gene is TRBJ2-1, with TRBD2 as a weak D call on 5 bases. The receptor was derived from a woman aged 30 to 39 in good health. Material: blood. The sequence in DNA is TGCAGCGCTGAGGACTTGGGGTTATTTGATGAGCAGTTCGTC. The encoded protein is CSAEDLGLFDEQFV.